These 14 T cell receptor beta chains share one sample of origin, sequenced in a study of molecular identifiers for immune sequencing clone quantification (dated by TCRdb to 2016 to 2019). The method was PCR. TCRdb lists the instrument as NextSeq 500. TCRdb reworked the public reads: Q25 trimming with fastp, MiXCR clone assembly, productive beta chains retained. Rows with one shared CDR3 protein collapse into an entry with the most common genes and DNA. This sample holds under 350,000 distinct CDR3 sequences; under 25% were observed only once. The top ten clonotypes cover approximately 0.74% of the sample. Specimen: naive CD8+ T cells from blood, with Jurkat cell RNA spiked in. The label giving this sample's cell subset or site can be read as: FACS-sorted CD8+CD4-CCR7+CD45RA+ naive T cells. The receptors come from a human donor in good health. Some libraries in this study had Jurkat cell RNA spiked in.

A note on this clonotype: A read error may be the cause here, since a much bigger clone is one base away. This sequence joins TRBV28 and TRBJ2-3; possible D gene TRBD1, 6 bases. V was cut by 7 bases and J by 4 bases, with 15 bases left in between. CDR1 is MDHEN, CDR2 SYDVKM, per germline. The CDR3 is 14 amino acids. CDR3 in amino acids: CASNPSEGADTQYF. CDR3 DNA sequence: TGTGCCAGCAACCCAAGCGAGGGGGCAGATACGCAGTATTTT.

This clonotype was seen ten or more times. The V call is TRBV3-1, the J call TRBJ1-5; D not resolved. CDR1 LGHDT and CDR2 YNNKEL come from the germline V gene (reference sequence). Trimming left V 4 bases short and J 0 bases short, with 16 bases between. This CDR3 is built from 17 residues. The CDR3 nucleotides are TGTGCCAGCAGCCGCAGTAAATCCGGAGTTAGCAATCAGCCCCAGCATTTT. Residues: CASSRSKSGVSNQPQHF.

The CDR3 loop is CASSDPPQTGNSYNEQFF. CDR3 in DNA: TGTGCCAGTAGCGACCCCCCCCAAACAGGGAACTCCTACAATGAGCAGTTCTTC. This chain connects TRBV19 to TRBJ2-1, with D tentatively TRBD1 (6 bases). V was trimmed by 6 bases and J by 0 bases, leaving 21 bases between them. The CDR3 has 18 amino acids. CDR1 is LNHDA and CDR2 is SQIVND in the germline V gene (reference sequence).

On this clonotype itself: Just one base apart from a much larger clone, this may be a read error. The chain has TRBV7-3 and TRBJ2-2; D not resolved. The CDR3 runs to 14 residues. The V end lost 4 bases, the J end lost 5 bases, and 11 bases lay between the germline ends. In germline, CDR1 is SGHTA, CDR2 FQGTGA. CDR3 sequence reads: CASSSQLETGELFF. CDR3 DNA: TGTGCCAGCAGCTCTCAGTTAGAGACCGGGGAGCTGTTTTTT.

The gene calls are TRBV12-3 or TRBV12-4 and TRBJ1-2; TRBD1 is a possible D gene (5 bases). The CDR3 loop spans 14 amino acids. V lost 4 bases to trimming and J lost 2 bases, with 11 bases between them. The CDR3 sequence is CASSYSGRNYGYTF. The CDR3 bases are TGTGCCAGCAGTTATTCGGGACGGAACTATGGCTACACCTTC.

This clonotype was recorded many times. The chain employs TRBV7-2 and TRBJ2-5, with 10 bases identical to TRBD2. This CDR3 comprises 17 residues. V lost 5 bases to trimming and J lost 7 bases; unmatched junction nucleotides: 16. Germline CDR1 SGHTA, CDR2 FQGNSA. CDR3 DNA sequence: TGTGCCAGCAGCACCGGACTAGCGGAAGCCAGGGGCGGGACCCAGTACTTC. Translated: CASSTGLAEARGGTQYF.

For this clonotype: A much bigger clone sits one base away, suggesting this may be a read error. The chain is built from TRBV19 and TRBJ1-1, with 7 positions matching TRBD1. CDR3 length: 15 amino acids. In germline, CDR1 is LNHDA, CDR2 SQIVND (reference sequence). In DNA, the CDR3 is TGTGCCAGTAGTATCCCCAGGGGGGTGAACACTGAAGCTTCCTTT. It specifies CASSIPRGVNTEASF.

The table lists this clonotype with many counts. V and J are TRBV27 and TRBJ2-7; D possibly corresponds to TRBD2 (6 bases). The length of the CDR3 is 15 residues. V lost 7 bases, J lost 1 base, and 17 bases lay in between. From germline, CDR1 is MNHEY and CDR2 SMNVEV (reference sequence). The CDR3 is CASTGNSGMSYEQYF. As DNA, the CDR3 is TGTGCCAGCACCGGGAATAGCGGAATGTCCTACGAGCAGTACTTC.

This clonotype was seen a few times. The CDR3 sequence is CASSSRLAEDTADTQYF. The DNA for the CDR3 is TGTGCCAGCAGTAGTCGACTAGCGGAGGATACGGCAGATACGCAGTATTTT. V gene TRBV28 combines with J gene TRBJ2-3; 9 bases agree with TRBD2. Germline V CDR1 and CDR2: MDHEN, SYDVKM. The CDR3 extends over 17 amino acids. J lost 4 bases, V lost 5 bases, and 13 bases had no gene match.

This clonotype was counted between two and nine times. J is TRBJ1-5 and V is TRBV7-9; no clear D gene. The germline V gene encodes CDR1 SEHNR and CDR2 FQNEAQ (reference sequence). The CDR3 spans 12 residues. Trimming took 5 bases from V and 4 from J, leaving 6 bases between them. For the CDR3, the DNA is TGTGCCAGCAGCCATGATAATCAGCCCCAGCATTTT. Translated: CASSHDNQPQHF. The full variable domain, completed using reference TRBV7-9 and TRBJ1-5, is DTGVSQNPRHKITKRGQNVTFRCDPISEHNRLYWYRQTLGQGPEFLTYFQNEAQLEKSRLLSDRFSAERPKGSFSTLEIQRTEQGDSAMYLCASSHDNQPQHFGDGTRLSIL.

This clonotype was seen only a few times. The chain combines TRBV19 with TRBJ2-3, with TRBD2 matching 8 bases. Germline CDR1 LNHDA, CDR2 SQIVND (reference sequence). Losses at the gene ends were 6 bases for V and 4 bases for J; bases not matched to a gene: 3. There are 13 residues in the CDR3. DNA for the CDR3: TGTGCCAGTAGAGCGGGGGCCCCAGATACGCAGTATTTT. This translates into CASRAGAPDTQYF.

This clonotype was recorded at least ten times. CDR3 sequence (DNA): TGTGCCAGCAGCCAGCAGGGTAGCTCAGATACGCAGTATTTT. Its protein product is CASSQQGSSDTQYF. J is TRBJ2-3 and V is TRBV4-2; D might be TRBD1 (5 bases). CDR3 length: 14 amino acids. V was pared by 3 bases and J by 4 bases, with 11 bases between. Germline V gene data show CDR1 as LGHNA and CDR2 as YNFKEQ.

Ten or more counts support this clonotype. Because it lacks the conserved phenylalanine or tryptophan at the end, this CDR3 is likely a read error. The DNA is omitted, as the CDR3 cannot be located on it reliably, and the CDR3 follows TCRdb's listing. The chain carries TRBV9 and TRBJ2-5; whether TRBD2, the table's D call, matches the DNA was not checked. Germline lookup yields CDR1 SGDLS and CDR2 YYNGEE. The CDR3 has 9 residues if both end residues are counted. This CDR3 reads CASSVGRTP.

A remark on this clonotype: A read error is possible here, since a much larger clone lies one base away. Lacking the conserved final phenylalanine or tryptophan, this CDR3 likely reflects a read error. The chain carries TRBV5-1 and TRBJ2-1, with TRBD2 matching over 7 bases. Trimming took 1 base from V and 2 from J; bases not matched to a gene: 6. CDR1 and CDR2 from the germline V gene are SGHRS and YFSETQ. There are 16 residues in the CDR3. CDR3 region: CASSLYERGTYNEQFL. The CDR3 bases are TGCGCCAGCAGCTTGTACGAGCGGGGAACCTACAATGAGCAGTTCCTC.